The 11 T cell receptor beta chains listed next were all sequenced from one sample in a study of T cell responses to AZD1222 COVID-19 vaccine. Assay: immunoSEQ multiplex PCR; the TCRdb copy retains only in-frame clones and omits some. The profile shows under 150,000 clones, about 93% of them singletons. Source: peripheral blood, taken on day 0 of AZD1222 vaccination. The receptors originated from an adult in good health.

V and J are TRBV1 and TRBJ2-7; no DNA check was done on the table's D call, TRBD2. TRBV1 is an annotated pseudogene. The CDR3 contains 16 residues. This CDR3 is CTSSHLISGGLDEQYF. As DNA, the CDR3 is TGCACCAGCAGCCATCTTATCTCGGGGGGGCTCGACGAGCAGTACTTC.

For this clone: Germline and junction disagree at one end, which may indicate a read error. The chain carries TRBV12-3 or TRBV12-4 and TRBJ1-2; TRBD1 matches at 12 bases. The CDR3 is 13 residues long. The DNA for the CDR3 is TGTGCCAGCACTCCGGGACAGGGGGCGAGTGCCCTCTTC. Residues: CASTPGQGASALF.

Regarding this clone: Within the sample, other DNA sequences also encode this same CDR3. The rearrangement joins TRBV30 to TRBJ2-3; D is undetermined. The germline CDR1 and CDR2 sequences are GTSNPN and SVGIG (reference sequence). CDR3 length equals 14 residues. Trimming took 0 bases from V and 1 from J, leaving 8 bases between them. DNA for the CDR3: TGTGCCTGGAGTGTACGTCGGGGCACAGATACGCAGTATTTT. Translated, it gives CAWSVRRGTDTQYF.

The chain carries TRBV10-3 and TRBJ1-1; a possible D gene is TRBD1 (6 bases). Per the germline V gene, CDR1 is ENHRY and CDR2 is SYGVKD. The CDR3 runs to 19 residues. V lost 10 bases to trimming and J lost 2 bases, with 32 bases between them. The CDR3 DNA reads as TGTGCCACCAAATTTCTATACCTGACAGGCCCCACACATAACACTGAAGCTTTCTTT. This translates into CATKFLYLTGPTHNTEAFF.

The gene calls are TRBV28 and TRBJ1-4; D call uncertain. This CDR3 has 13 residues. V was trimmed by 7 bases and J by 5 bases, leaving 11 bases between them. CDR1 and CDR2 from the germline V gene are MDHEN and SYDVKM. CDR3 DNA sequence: TGTGCCAGCATCCGGGGTACGAATGAAAAACTGTTTTTT. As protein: CASIRGTNEKLFF.

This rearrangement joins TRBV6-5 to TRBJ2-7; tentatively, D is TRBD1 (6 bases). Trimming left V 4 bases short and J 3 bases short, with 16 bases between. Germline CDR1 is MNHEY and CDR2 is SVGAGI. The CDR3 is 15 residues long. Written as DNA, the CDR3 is TGTGCCAGCAGTTCCGCCTACAGGGCGGGCTACGAGCAGTACTTC. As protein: CASSSAYRAGYEQYF.

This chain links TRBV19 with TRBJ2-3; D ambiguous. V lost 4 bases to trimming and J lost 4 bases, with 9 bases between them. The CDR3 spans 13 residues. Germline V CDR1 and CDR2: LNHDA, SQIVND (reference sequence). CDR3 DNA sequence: TGTGCCAGTAGTAATGGGTTAGCAGATACGCAGTATTTT. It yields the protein CASSNGLADTQYF.

CDR3 nucleotides: TGTGCCAGCAGCTCCGCGGGCTCTGGAAACACCATATATTTT. The encoded protein is CASSSAGSGNTIYF. The chain has TRBV7-9 and TRBJ1-3, with D hard to call. The CDR3 length is 14 residues. From germline, CDR1 is SEHNR and CDR2 FQNEAQ (reference sequence). V dropped 4 bases and J dropped 0 bases, with 7 bases sitting between them.

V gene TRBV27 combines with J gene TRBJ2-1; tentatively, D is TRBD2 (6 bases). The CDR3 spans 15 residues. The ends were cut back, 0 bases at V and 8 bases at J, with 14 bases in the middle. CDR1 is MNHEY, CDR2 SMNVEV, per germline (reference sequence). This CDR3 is CASSLSLAPGDEQFF. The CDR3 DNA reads TGTGCCAGCAGTTTATCCCTTGCTCCGGGGGATGAGCAGTTCTTC.

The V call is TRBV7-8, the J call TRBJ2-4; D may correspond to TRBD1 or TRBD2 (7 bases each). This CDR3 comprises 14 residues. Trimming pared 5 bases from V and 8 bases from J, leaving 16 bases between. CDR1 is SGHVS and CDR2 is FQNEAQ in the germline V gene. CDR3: CASSLGGQGDIQYF. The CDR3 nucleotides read TGTGCCAGCAGCCTCGGGGGGCAGGGGGACATTCAGTACTTC. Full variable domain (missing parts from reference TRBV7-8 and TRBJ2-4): GAGVSQSPRYKVAKRGQDVALRCDPISGHVSLFWYQQALGQGPEFLTYFQNEAQLDKSGLPSDRFFAERPEGSVSTLKIQRTQQEDSAVYLCASSLGGQGDIQYFGAGTRLSVL.

CDR3 amino acids: CASSAHGGGGHTEAFF. The CDR3 nucleotides read TGTGCCAGCAGCGCACACGGGGGAGGGGGTCACACTGAAGCTTTCTTT. The chain joins TRBV9 to TRBJ1-1; D is perhaps TRBD1 (6 bases). V gave up 3 bases and J gave up 3 bases, with 18 bases separating them. This CDR3 has 16 amino acids. Germline V gene sequence: CDR1 SGDLS, CDR2 YYNGEE.